The present entry profiles one T cell receptor (beta chain) with its context. This clonotype was recorded at least ten times. Its antigen remains undetermined. No much larger clone is present one base from it, and per-base qualities are unavailable. These data originate in a study of blood T cells in healthy people across ages (dated by TCRdb to between 2014 and 2017). As for the study more broadly: In model experiments, template switching captured roughly one uniquely barcoded TCR beta cDNA molecule for every two T cells. Age-related changes in TCR beta repertoire diversity were measured in the study by deep sequencing normalized with unique cDNA molecular identifiers. Four age groups were formed from the donors: young (average about 16 years), middle-aged (more than 35), aged (62) and long-lived (less than 85). To avoid experimental bias, donors of different ages were distributed randomly across sequencing lanes. The study analyzed two additional independent replicas of 1 million unique cDNA reads from the same blood draw for two donors, one aged 18 to 30 and one aged 80 or older. Points the paper makes about the study in general: Observed TCR beta diversity per million T cells fell roughly linearly with age, and a significant reduction was already apparent by age roughly 40. Estimates of total diversity based on one million sequenced T cells were considered lower bounds and underestimates. Observed TCR beta diversity correlated strongly with the percentage of naive T cells measured by flow cytometry. Donor CMV infection status was unknown, potentially confounding age-related changes in expanded clonotypes. Because profiling used bulk unsorted PBMCs, naive and antigen-experienced compartments could not be compared conclusively. Compared with the aged group, the long-lived group had more naive CD4+ T cells, fewer expanded clones and increased TCR diversity, a pattern suggesting age selection.

The donors were 40 or so Caucasian individuals from Russia, aged roughly 6 to 100 years, who were systemically healthy. Ten milliliters of peripheral blood were collected from each donor into EDTA-treated Vacutainer tubes. Ficoll-Paque density-gradient centrifugation was used to isolate PBMCs, with at least 6.5 million per sample. Total RNA, at least 5.5 micrograms per sample, was extracted from PBMCs with Trizol reagent. Naive CD45RAhigh/CD27high T cell percentages were measured by flow cytometry on a PBMC aliquot from every donor. Library method: 5' RACE. The reads were generated on an Illumina HiSeq 2500. A second roughly 6 to 12 cycle PCR used a sample-barcoded 5' primer and a J-beta primer mix. Each TCR beta cDNA molecule received a unique molecular identifier from a template-switch 5' adaptor carrying 12 random nucleotides. Each sample yielded at least 2.5 million CDR3-containing paired-end reads. First-strand cDNA synthesis was performed from all RNA using the Mint cDNA synthesis kit, with priming by a TRBC-specific oligonucleotide. After uracil-DNA glycosylase treatment, a first 18-cycle PCR used universal primers M1SS and BC2_uni_R on all cDNA. In the source study's methods: Normalization of each sample was performed by random selection of 1 million high-quality reads, each carrying a distinct molecular identifier. Instead of being binned into consensus sequences, reads that shared molecular identifiers were thrown out. MiTCR, set to a Q25 quality threshold and the strictest error-elimination algorithm, was used for CDR3 identification, clonotype clustering and error correction. A nonparametric unseen species model with Euler transformation was used to estimate lower-bound total TCR beta diversity. TCRdb reworked the public reads: Q25 trimming with fastp, MiXCR clone assembly, productive beta chains retained. CDR3 protein sequences are deduplicated, and each keeps its most common genes and DNA. The V and J calls and clone size are TCRdb's, not the authors'. The table for this sample lists about 640,000 distinct CDR3 sequences; roughly 31% of them were counted only once. The ten largest clonotypes hold roughly 14% of the sample.

From V the trimming removes 4 bases and from J it removes 1 base, while the gene matches leave 3 bases of the junction unaccounted for. Taken from the germline V gene, the CDR1 and CDR2 loops are SGHRS and YFSETQ. CDR3 length: 14 amino acids, cysteine to phenylalanine. CDR3 DNA only is kept here, 42 bases in frame from base 1. The receptor was isolated from a woman over 75 in good health. Sequenced material: blood. The sequence joins TRBV5-1 to TRBJ1-2, and 8 junctional nucleotides match TRBD1. The CDR3 here reads CASSQGQVNYGYTF. The sequence in DNA is TGCGCCAGCAGCCAGGGACAGGTTAACTATGGCTACACCTTC.